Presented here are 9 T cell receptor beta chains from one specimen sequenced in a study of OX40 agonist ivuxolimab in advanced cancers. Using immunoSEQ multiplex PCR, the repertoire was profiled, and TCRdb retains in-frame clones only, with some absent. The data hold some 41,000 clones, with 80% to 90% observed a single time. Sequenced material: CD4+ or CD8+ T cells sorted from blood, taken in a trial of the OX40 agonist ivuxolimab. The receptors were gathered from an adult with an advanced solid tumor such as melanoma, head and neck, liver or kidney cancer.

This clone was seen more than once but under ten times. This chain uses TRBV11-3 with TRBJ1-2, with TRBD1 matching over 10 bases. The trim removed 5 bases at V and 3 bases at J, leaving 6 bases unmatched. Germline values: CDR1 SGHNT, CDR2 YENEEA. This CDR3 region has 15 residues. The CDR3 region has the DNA TGTGCCAGCAGCCCGGGACAGGGGATAGACTATGGCTACACCTTC. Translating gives CASSPGQGIDYGYTF.

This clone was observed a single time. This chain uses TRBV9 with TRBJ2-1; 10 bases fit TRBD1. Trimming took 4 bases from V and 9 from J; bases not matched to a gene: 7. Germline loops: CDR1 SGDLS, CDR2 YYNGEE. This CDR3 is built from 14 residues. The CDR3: CASSLRRTGGEQFF. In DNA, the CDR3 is TGTGCCAGCAGCCTCAGACGGACAGGGGGTGAGCAGTTCTTC.

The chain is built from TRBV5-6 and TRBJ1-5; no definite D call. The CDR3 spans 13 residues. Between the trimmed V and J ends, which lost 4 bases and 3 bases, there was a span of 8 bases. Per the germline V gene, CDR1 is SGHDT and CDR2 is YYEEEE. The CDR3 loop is CASSREANQPQHF. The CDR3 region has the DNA TGTGCCAGCAGCCGGGAGGCCAATCAGCCCCAGCATTTT. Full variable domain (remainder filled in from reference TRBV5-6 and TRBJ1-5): DAGVTQSPTHLIKTRGQQVTLRCSPKSGHDTVSWYQQALGQGPQFIFQYYEEEERQRGNFPDRFSGHQFPNYSSELNVNALLLGDSALYLCASSREANQPQHFGDGTRLSIL.

The chain's CDR3 is CAISDAGFGNQPQHF. The CDR3, as DNA: TGTGCCATCAGTGACGCGGGGTTTGGCAATCAGCCCCAGCATTTT. The chain recombines TRBV10-3 with TRBJ1-5; no reliable D call. Trimming left V 3 bases short and J 2 bases short, with 11 bases between. Germline V gene lookup returns CDR1 ENHRY and CDR2 SYGVKD. The CDR3 length is 15 residues.

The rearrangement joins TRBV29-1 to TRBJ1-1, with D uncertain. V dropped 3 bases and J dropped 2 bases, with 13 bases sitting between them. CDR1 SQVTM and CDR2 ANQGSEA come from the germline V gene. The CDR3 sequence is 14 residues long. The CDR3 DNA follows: TGCAGCGTTGATTATTCCGGGGTCAACACTGAAGCTTTCTTT. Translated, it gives CSVDYSGVNTEAFF.

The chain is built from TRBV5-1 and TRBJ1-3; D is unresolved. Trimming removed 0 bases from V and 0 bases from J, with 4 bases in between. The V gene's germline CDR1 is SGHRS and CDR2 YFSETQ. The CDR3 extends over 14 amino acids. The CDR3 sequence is CASSLEVSGNTIYF. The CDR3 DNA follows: TGCGCCAGCAGCTTGGAAGTCTCTGGAAACACCATATATTTT.

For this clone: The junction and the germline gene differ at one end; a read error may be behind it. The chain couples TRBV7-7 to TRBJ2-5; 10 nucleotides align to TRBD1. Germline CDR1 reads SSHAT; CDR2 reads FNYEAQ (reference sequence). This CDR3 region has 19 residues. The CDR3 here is CASSLAASPRDRGQETQYF. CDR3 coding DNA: TGTGCTAGCAGCTTAGCGGCCTCCCCCCGGGACAGGGGACAAGAGACCCAGTACTTC. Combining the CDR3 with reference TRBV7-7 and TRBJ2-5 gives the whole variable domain GAGVSQSPRYKVTKRGQDVTLRCDPISSHATLYWYQQALGQGPEFLTYFNYEAQPDKSGLPSDRFSAERPEGSISTLTIQRTEQRDSAMYRCASSLAASPRDRGQETQYFGPGTRLLVL.

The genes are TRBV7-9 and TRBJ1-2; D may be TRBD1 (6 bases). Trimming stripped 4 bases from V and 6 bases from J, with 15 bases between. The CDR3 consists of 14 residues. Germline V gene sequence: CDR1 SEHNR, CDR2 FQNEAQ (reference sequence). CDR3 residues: CASSSPPGDNGYTF. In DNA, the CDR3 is TGTGCCAGCAGCTCCCCACCGGGGGACAATGGCTACACCTTC. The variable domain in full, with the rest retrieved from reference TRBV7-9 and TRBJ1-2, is DTGVSQNPRHKITKRGQNVTFRCDPISEHNRLYWYRQTLGQGPEFLTYFQNEAQLEKSRLLSDRFSAERPKGSFSTLEIQRTEQGDSAMYLCASSSPPGDNGYTFGSGTRLTVV.

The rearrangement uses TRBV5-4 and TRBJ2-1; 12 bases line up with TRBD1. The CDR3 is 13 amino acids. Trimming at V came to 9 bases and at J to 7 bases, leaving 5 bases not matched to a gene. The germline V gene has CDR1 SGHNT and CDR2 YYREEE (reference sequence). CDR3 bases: TGTGCCATCCCGGGACAGGGGGCAAATGAGCAGTTCTTC. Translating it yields CAIPGQGANEQFF.